These 7 T cell receptor beta chains came from one sample sequenced in a study of identical twins. TCRdb reprocessed the 5' RACE reads with MiXCR, giving one entry per CDR3 protein. Of around 550,000 distinct CDR3 sequences listed, nearly 15% are singletons. These data also formed part of another study, on yellow fever vaccine responses in identical twins.

Sequencing was carried out using CD4+ T cells sorted from blood. The receptors here all came from a woman younger than 35 in good health.

V is TRBV27 and J is TRBJ1-6; 9 bases are a match to TRBD1. The germline V gene encodes CDR1 MNHEY and CDR2 SMNVEV (reference sequence). Germline trimming cut 5 bases from V and 9 bases from J; bases unmatched to any gene: 5. CDR3 length: 14 residues. This CDR3 is CASSPQGASSPLHF. CDR3 bases: TGTGCCAGCAGTCCACAGGGGGCTAGTTCACCCCTCCACTTT.

The sample holds many counts of this clonotype. The V gene is TRBV2, the J gene TRBJ1-4; D ambiguous. The V end lost 4 bases, the J end lost 7 bases, and 10 bases lay between the germline ends. CDR1 is SNHLY, CDR2 FYNNEI, per germline. This CDR3 region has 13 residues. CDR3 coding DNA: TGTGCCAGCAGTGGGCAGTCTTCTGAAAAACTGTTTTTT. It is translated as CASSGQSSEKLFF.

This rearrangement joins TRBV6-5 to TRBJ2-5; weak D call: TRBD2 (6 bases). The CDR3 covers 15 residues. Germline V gene sequence: CDR1 MNHEY, CDR2 SVGAGI. Between the trimmed V and J ends, which lost 4 bases and 5 bases, there was a span of 17 bases. The CDR3 spells CASSSLGGGKETQYF. The CDR3 DNA reads TGTGCCAGCAGTTCTCTCGGGGGTGGGAAGGAGACCCAGTACTTC.

The chain recombines TRBV6-5 with TRBJ2-3; 7 nucleotides line up with TRBD2. The length of the CDR3 is 17 residues. After removal of 4 bases from V and 0 bases from J, the junction contained 10 bases not matched to a gene. In germline, CDR1 is MNHEY, CDR2 SVGAGI. The CDR3 bases are TGTGCCAGCAGTTCTACACCGGGACTAACTAGCACAGATACGCAGTATTTT. It codes for CASSSTPGLTSTDTQYF.

CDR3 region: CASSLAPSSGSFRSYNEQFF. For the CDR3, the DNA is TGCGCCAGCAGCTTGGCCCCTTCTAGCGGGAGTTTCAGGAGTTACAATGAGCAGTTCTTC. This rearrangement joins TRBV5-1 to TRBJ2-1; the match to TRBD2 covers 10 bases. Germline V gene lookup returns CDR1 SGHRS and CDR2 YFSETQ. Trimming cost V 0 bases and J 4 bases; bases outside gene matches: 16. The CDR3 is 20 amino acids. Using reference TRBV5-1 and TRBJ2-1 for the parts outside the CDR3, the full variable domain is KAGVTQTPRYLIKTRGQQVTLSCSPISGHRSVSWYQQTPGQGLQFLFEYFSETQRNKGNFPGRFSGRQFSNSRSEMNVSTLELGDSALYLCASSLAPSSGSFRSYNEQFFGPGTRLTVL.

This clonotype has just a few counts. This chain joins TRBV29-1 and TRBJ2-6; 9 bases fit TRBD1. This CDR3 contains 17 residues. V shed 0 bases, J shed 0 bases, and the junction held 3 bases outside the gene matches. Germline assignment: CDR1 SQVTM and CDR2 ANQGSEA. This CDR3 reads CSVEETGGVSGANVLTF. For the CDR3, the DNA is TGCAGCGTTGAAGAGACAGGGGGGGTCTCTGGGGCCAACGTCCTGACTTTC.

This clonotype was found a few times. V is TRBV7-9 and J is TRBJ2-7, with 7 bases fitting TRBD1. Trimming took 8 bases from V and 5 from J; bases not matched to a gene: 6. Germline lookup yields CDR1 SEHNR and CDR2 FQNEAQ (reference sequence). This CDR3 region has 12 residues. This CDR3 reads CASGTVTHEQYF. Here the CDR3 DNA reads TGTGCCAGCGGGACAGTAACCCACGAGCAGTACTTC.